This TCR beta chain appears in the sequencing data of a study of blood T cells in healthy people across ages. General study results and limits: Per million T cells, the diversity of TCR beta decreased roughly linearly as age advanced.

V gave up 0 bases and J gave up 3 bases, with 11 bases separating them. Germline V gene lookup returns CDR1 LGHNA and CDR2 YSLEER. The CDR3 totals 15 residues. A sample-barcoded 5' primer and a J-beta primer mix were used in a second PCR of about 7 to 12 cycles. Via MiXCR, TCRdb re-called the 5' RACE reads, giving one row per CDR3 protein. The table records over 1.5 million distinct CDR3 sequences, roughly 49% of them present only once. As for this clonotype: Its antigen is unidentified.

The sequenced sample was blood. This TCR was recovered from a middle-aged woman in good health. This sequence joins TRBV4-3 and TRBJ1-2; the D is unclear. The CDR3 is CASSQDTGFDYGYTF. CDR3 nucleotides: TGCGCCAGCAGCCAAGATACGGGTTTTGACTATGGCTACACCTTC.